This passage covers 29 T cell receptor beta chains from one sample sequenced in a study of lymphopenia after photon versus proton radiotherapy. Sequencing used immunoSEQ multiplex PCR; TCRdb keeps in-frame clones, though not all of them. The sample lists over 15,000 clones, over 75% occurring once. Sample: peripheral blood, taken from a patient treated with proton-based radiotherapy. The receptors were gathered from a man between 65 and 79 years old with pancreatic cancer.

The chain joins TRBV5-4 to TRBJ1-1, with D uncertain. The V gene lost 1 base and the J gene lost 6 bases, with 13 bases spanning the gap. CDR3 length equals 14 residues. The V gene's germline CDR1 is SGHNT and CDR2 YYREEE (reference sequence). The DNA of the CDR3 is TGTGCCAGCAGCTTGTCATACGGCGGTTCTGAAGCTTTCTTT. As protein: CASSLSYGGSEAFF.

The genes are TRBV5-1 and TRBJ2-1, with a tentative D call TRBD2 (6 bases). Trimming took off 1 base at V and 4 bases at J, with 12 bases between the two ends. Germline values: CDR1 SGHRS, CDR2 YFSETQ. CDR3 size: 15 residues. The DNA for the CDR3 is TGCGCCAGCAGCTTGCGGCAGGGAGGATACAATGAGCAGTTCTTC. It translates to CASSLRQGGYNEQFF.

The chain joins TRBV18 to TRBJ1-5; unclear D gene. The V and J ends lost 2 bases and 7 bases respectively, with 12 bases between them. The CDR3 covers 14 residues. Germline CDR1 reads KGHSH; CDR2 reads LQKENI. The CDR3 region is CASSPETTRQPQHF. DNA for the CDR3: TGTGCCAGCTCACCAGAGACGACAAGGCAGCCCCAGCATTTT.

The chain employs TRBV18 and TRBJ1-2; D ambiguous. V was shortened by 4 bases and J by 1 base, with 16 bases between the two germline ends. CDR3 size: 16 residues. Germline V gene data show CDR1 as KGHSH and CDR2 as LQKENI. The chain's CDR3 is CASSQRQRTDNYGYTF. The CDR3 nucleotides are TGTGCCAGCTCACAGCGCCAGAGAACCGATAACTATGGCTACACCTTC.

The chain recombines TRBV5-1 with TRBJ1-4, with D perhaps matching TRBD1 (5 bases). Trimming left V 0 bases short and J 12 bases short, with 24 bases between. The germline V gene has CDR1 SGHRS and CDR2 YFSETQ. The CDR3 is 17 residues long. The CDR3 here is CASSLAGEGILTSELFF. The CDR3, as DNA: TGCGCCAGCAGCTTGGCCGGGGAGGGGATCCTAACCTCGGAACTGTTTTTT.

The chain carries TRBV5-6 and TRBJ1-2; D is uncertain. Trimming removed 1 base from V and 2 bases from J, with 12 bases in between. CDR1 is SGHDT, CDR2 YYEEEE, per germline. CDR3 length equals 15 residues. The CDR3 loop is CASSLMAGGNYGYTF. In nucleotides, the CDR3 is TGTGCCAGCAGCTTGATGGCGGGTGGGAACTATGGCTACACCTTC.

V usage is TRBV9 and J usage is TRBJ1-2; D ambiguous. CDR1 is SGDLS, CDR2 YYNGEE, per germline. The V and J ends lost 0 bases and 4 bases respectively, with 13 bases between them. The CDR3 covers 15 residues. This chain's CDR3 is CASSVASSVLYGYTF. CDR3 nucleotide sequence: TGTGCCAGCAGCGTAGCTTCGTCAGTTCTCTATGGCTACACCTTC.

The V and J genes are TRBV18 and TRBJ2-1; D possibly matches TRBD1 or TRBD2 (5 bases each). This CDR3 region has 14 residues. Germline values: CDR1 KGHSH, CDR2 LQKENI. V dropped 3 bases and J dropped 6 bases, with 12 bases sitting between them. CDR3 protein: CASSPGRSVNEQFF. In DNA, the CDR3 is TGTGCCAGCTCACCGGGACGGAGTGTCAATGAGCAGTTCTTC.

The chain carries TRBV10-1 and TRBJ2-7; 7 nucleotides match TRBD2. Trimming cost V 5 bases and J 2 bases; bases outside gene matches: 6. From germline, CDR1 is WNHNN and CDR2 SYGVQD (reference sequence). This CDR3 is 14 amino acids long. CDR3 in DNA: TGCGCCAGCAGTCGGGACTACCCAACCTACGAGCAGTACTTC. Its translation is CASSRDYPTYEQYF.

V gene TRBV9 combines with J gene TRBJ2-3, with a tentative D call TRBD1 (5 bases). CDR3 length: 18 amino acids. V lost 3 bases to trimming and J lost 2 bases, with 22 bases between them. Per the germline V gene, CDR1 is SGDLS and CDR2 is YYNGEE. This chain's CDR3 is CASSADPGHTLITDTQYF. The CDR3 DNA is TGTGCCAGCAGCGCCGATCCAGGACACACTTTAATCACAGATACGCAGTATTTT.

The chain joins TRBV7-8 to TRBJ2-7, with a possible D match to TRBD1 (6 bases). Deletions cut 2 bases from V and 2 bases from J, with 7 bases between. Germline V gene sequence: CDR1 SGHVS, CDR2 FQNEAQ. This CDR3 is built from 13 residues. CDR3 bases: TGTGCCAGCAGCTTAAACAGGGCCTACGAGCAGTACTTC. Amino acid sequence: CASSLNRAYEQYF.

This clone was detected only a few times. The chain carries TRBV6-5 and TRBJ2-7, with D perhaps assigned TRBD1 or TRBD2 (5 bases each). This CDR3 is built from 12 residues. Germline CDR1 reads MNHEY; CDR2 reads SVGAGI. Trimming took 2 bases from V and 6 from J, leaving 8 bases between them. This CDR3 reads CASSYVGAEQYF. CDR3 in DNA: TGTGCCAGCAGTTACGTCGGGGCCGAGCAGTACTTC.

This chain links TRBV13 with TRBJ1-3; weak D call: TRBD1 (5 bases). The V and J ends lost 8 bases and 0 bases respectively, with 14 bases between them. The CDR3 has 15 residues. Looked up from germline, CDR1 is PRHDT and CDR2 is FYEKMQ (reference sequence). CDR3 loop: CASRGTDSSGNTIYF. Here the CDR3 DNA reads TGTGCCAGCCGAGGAACAGACAGCTCTGGAAACACCATATATTTT.

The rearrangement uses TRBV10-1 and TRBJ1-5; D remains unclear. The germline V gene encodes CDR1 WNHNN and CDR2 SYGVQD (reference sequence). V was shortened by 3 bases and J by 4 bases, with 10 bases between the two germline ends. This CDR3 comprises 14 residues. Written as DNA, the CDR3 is TGCGCCAGCAGTGACGTCACACGAAATCAGCCCCAGCATTTT. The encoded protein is CASSDVTRNQPQHF.

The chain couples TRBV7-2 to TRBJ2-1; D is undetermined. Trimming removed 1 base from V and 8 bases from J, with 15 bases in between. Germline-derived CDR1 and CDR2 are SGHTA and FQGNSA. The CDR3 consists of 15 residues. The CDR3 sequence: CASSLDTSRTDEQFF. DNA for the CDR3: TGTGCCAGCAGCTTAGACACGTCACGAACCGATGAGCAGTTCTTC. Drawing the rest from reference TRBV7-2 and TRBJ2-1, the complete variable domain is GAGVSQSPSNKVTEKGKDVELRCDPISGHTALYWYRQSLGQGLEFLIYFQGNSAPDKSGLPSDRFSAERTGGSVSTLTIQRTQQEDSAVYLCASSLDTSRTDEQFFGPGTRLTVL.

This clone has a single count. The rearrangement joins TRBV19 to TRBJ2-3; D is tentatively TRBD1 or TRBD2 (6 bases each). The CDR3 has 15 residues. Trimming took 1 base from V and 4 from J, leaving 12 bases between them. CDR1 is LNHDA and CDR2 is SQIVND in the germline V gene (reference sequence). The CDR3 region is CASSIARGQPDTQYF. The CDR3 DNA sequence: TGTGCCAGTAGTATAGCACGGGGGCAGCCAGATACGCAGTATTTT. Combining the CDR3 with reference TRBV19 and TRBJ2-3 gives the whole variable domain DGGITQSPKYLFRKEGQNVTLSCEQNLNHDAMYWYRQDPGQGLRLIYYSQIVNDFQKGDIAEGYSVSREKKESFPLTVTSAQKNPTAFYLCASSIARGQPDTQYFGPGTRLTVL.

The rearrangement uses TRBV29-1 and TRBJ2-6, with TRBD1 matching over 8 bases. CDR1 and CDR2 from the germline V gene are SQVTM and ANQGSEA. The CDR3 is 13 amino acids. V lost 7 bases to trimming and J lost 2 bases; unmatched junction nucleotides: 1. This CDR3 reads CSARGPGANVLTF. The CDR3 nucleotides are TGCAGCGCCAGGGGGCCTGGGGCCAACGTCCTGACTTTC.

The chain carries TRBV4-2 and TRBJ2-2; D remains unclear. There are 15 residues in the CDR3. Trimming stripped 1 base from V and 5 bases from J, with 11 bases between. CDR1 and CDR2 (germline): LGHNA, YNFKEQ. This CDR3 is CASSQALLDTGELFF. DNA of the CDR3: TGTGCCAGCAGCCAAGCCCTTTTAGATACCGGGGAGCTGTTTTTT.

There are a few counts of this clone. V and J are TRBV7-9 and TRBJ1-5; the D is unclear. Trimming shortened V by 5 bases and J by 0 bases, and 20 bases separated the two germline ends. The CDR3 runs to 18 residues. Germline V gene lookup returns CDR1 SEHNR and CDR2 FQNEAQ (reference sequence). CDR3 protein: CASSGESSVSASNQPQHF. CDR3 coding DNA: TGTGCCAGCAGCGGGGAAAGTAGCGTTTCCGCTAGCAATCAGCCCCAGCATTTT.

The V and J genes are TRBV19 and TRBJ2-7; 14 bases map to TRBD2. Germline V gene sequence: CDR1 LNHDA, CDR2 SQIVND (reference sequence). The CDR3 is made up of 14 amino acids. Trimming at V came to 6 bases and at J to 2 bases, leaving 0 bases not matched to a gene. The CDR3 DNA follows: TGTGCCAGTAGGGGACTAGCGGGGGCCTACGAGCAGTACTTC. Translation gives CASRGLAGAYEQYF.

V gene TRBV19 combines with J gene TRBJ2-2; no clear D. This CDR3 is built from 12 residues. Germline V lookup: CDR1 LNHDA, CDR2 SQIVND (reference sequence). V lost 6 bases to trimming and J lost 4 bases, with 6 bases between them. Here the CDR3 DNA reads TGTGCCAGTAGCGTATTCACCGGGGAGCTGTTTTTT. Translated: CASSVFTGELFF.

Here the CDR3 reads CASSFPGQGAEAFF. For the CDR3, the DNA is TGTGCCAGCAGCTTTCCGGGACAGGGGGCTGAAGCTTTCTTT. V usage is TRBV11-2 and J usage is TRBJ1-1; TRBD1 matches 11 bases. Germline V gene lookup returns CDR1 SGHAT and CDR2 FQNNGV. The CDR3 has 14 amino acids. With 3 bases clipped from V and 6 bases from J, the junction kept 3 bases outside the gene matches.

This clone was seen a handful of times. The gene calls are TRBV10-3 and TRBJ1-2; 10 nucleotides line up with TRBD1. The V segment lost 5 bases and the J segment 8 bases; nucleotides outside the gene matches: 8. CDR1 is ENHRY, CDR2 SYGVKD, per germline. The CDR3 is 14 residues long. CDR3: CAISPTGGQGGYTF. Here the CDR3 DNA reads TGTGCCATCAGTCCGACAGGGGGCCAGGGGGGCTACACCTTC.

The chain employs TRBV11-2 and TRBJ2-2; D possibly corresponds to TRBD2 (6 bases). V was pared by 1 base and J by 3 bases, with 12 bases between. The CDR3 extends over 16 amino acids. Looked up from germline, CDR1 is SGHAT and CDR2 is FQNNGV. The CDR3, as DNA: TGTGCCAGCAGCTTAGTCACGGGAGTATACACCGGGGAGCTGTTTTTT. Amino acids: CASSLVTGVYTGELFF.

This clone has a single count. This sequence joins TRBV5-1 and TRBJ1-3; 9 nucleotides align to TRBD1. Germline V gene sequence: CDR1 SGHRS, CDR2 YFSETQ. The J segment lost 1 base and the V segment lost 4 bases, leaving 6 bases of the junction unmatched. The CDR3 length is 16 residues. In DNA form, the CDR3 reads TGCGCCAGCAGCCCAACAGGGGGCAGGTCTGGAAACACCATATATTTT. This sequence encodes CASSPTGGRSGNTIYF. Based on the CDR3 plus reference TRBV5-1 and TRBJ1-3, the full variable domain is KAGVTQTPRYLIKTRGQQVTLSCSPISGHRSVSWYQQTPGQGLQFLFEYFSETQRNKGNFPGRFSGRQFSNSRSEMNVSTLELGDSALYLCASSPTGGRSGNTIYFGEGSWLTVV.

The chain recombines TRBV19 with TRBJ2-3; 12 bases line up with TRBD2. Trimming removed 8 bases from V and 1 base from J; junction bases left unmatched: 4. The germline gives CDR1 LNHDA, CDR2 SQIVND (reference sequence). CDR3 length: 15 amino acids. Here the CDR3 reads CASGRLAGGTDTQYF. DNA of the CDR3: TGTGCCAGTGGGAGACTAGCGGGGGGCACAGATACGCAGTATTTT.

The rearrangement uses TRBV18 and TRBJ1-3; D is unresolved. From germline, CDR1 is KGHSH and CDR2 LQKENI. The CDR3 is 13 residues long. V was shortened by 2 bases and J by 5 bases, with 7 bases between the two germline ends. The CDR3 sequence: CASSPYGRNTIYF. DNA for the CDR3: TGTGCCAGCTCACCATACGGTAGAAACACCATATATTTT.

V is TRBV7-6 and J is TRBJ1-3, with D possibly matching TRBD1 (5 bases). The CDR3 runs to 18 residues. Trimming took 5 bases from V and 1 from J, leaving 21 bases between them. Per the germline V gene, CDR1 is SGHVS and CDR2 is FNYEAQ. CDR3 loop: CASSAGTDLRASGNTIYF. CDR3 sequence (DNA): TGTGCCAGCAGCGCCGGGACCGACCTTCGAGCGTCTGGAAACACCATATATTTT.

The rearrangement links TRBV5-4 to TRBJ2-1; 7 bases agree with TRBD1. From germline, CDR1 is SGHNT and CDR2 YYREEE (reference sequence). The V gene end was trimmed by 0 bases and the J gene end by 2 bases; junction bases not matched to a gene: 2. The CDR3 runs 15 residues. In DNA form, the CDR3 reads TGTGCCAGCAGCTTGGAGGGGACAGCCTACAATGAGCAGTTCTTC. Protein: CASSLEGTAYNEQFF.